The 27 T cell receptor beta chains listed next were all sequenced from one sample in a study of tumor-infiltrating lymphocytes in localized non-small cell lung cancer. TCRdb keeps only in-frame clones here, not all; method: immunoSEQ multiplex PCR. Here the sample spans fewer than 20,000 clones, around three quarters being singletons. Sequenced: lung tumor tissue. All receptors come from a human donor with non-small cell lung cancer.

This clone was detected only a few times. The J gene is TRBJ2-2, the V gene TRBV11-3, with TRBD1 identical over 9 bases. CDR1 is SGHNT, CDR2 YENEEA, per germline. The V gene end was trimmed by 5 bases and the J gene end by 5 bases; junction bases not matched to a gene: 3. The CDR3 extends over 14 amino acids. Written as DNA, the CDR3 is TGTGCCAGCAGCCGAGACAGGGGGACCGGGGAGCTGTTTTTT. Translated: CASSRDRGTGELFF.

V and J are TRBV7-9 and TRBJ2-1; TRBD2 aligns across 13 bases. The CDR3 length is 15 residues. Trimming removed 1 base from V and 12 bases from J; junction bases left unmatched: 6. Per the germline V gene, CDR1 is SEHNR and CDR2 is FQNEAQ (reference sequence). CDR3 DNA: TGTGCCAGCAGCTTAGGAGGGACTAGCGGGATGGGGCAGTTCTTC. Amino acids: CASSLGGTSGMGQFF.

The gene calls are TRBV13 and TRBJ2-7, with D unresolved. The CDR3 sequence is 15 residues long. Trimming pared 0 bases from V and 5 bases from J, leaving 14 bases between. CDR1 and CDR2 from the germline V gene are PRHDT and FYEKMQ (reference sequence). In nucleotides, the CDR3 is TGTGCCAGCAGCTTAGGTACCTTCCGAGACCACGAGCAGTACTTC. Protein sequence: CASSLGTFRDHEQYF.

The chain couples TRBV27 to TRBJ1-5; D is ambiguous. The CDR3 is 11 residues long. Germline CDR1 is MNHEY and CDR2 is SMNVEV (reference sequence). Between the trimmed V and J ends, which lost 5 bases and 9 bases, there was a span of 8 bases. The CDR3 bases are TGTGCCAGCAGTCCCTCAAGGCCCCAGCATTTT. Amino acids: CASSPSRPQHF.

This clone was picked up a small number of times. The genes are TRBV13 and TRBJ1-1; D is unresolved. The V end was cut by 0 bases, the J end by 0 bases, with 8 bases between. The CDR3 consists of 15 residues. CDR1 is PRHDT and CDR2 is FYEKMQ in the germline V gene (reference sequence). The CDR3 nucleotides read TGTGCCAGCAGCTTAGGAGGAGTGTTGAACACTGAAGCTTTCTTT. Its protein is CASSLGGVLNTEAFF.

In regard to this clone: Other DNA sequences from this sample encode an identical CDR3 as well. This chain links TRBV2 with TRBJ2-7; D is tentatively TRBD1 or TRBD2 (5 bases each). V shed 3 bases and J shed 1 base, with 13 bases lying between them. This CDR3 has 15 residues. Per germline, CDR1 SNHLY and CDR2 FYNNEI. The CDR3 loop reads CASSEGDRASYEQYF. CDR3 sequence (DNA): TGTGCCAGCAGTGAGGGGGATAGGGCTTCCTACGAGCAGTACTTC. Complete variable domain (other parts from reference TRBV2 and TRBJ2-7): EPEVTQTPSHQVTQMGQEVILRCVPISNHLYFYWYRQILGQKVEFLVSFYNNEISEKSEIFDDQFSVERPDGSNFTLKIRSTKLEDSAMYFCASSEGDRASYEQYFGPGTRLTVT.

A few counts support this clone. The chain couples TRBV6-1 to TRBJ2-3; 7 nucleotides align to TRBD2. V lost 7 bases and J lost 1; bases outside the gene matches: 5. The CDR3 loop spans 14 amino acids. The germline V gene encodes CDR1 MNHNS and CDR2 SASEGT. CDR3 amino acids: CASNERGRTDTQYF. The CDR3 DNA is TGTGCCAGCAACGAGCGGGGACGCACAGATACGCAGTATTTT.

This clone was found a few times. The chain carries TRBV2 and TRBJ1-1; D is undetermined. V gave up 10 bases and J gave up 1 base, with 7 bases separating them. CDR1 SNHLY and CDR2 FYNNEI come from the germline V gene. CDR3 length equals 11 residues. The CDR3 DNA reads TGTGCCATCAGGAAGAACACTGAAGCTTTCTTT. It translates to CAIRKNTEAFF.

The gene calls are TRBV5-4 and TRBJ1-3; unclear D gene. Germline CDR1 SGHNT, CDR2 YYREEE (reference sequence). CDR3 length equals 15 residues. Trimming took 0 bases from V and 0 from J, leaving 7 bases between them. CDR3 sequence (DNA): TGTGCCAGCAGCTTGGATCCGCGCTCTGGAAACACCATATATTTT. Its translation: CASSLDPRSGNTIYF.

This clone was seen a handful of times. This chain links TRBV5-8 with TRBJ2-3; 10 bases fit TRBD1. V was pared by 3 bases and J by 1 base, with 5 bases of the junction left unmatched. In germline, CDR1 is SGHTS, CDR2 YDEGEE. The CDR3 covers 16 residues. The CDR3 DNA follows: TGTGCCAGCAGCTCAGGACAGGGGGTGGGCACAGATACGCAGTATTTT. Translated, it gives CASSSGQGVGTDTQYF.

The J gene is TRBJ1-2, the V gene TRBV28; no clear D gene. CDR1 MDHEN and CDR2 SYDVKM come from the germline V gene. The CDR3 totals 16 residues. V lost 2 bases and J 1 base, leaving 14 bases between the germline ends. The CDR3 DNA follows: TGTGCCAGCAGTTTAGAGAAGGGAATGGATAACTATGGCTACACCTTC. Protein: CASSLEKGMDNYGYTF.

V is TRBV19 and J is TRBJ1-2; D gene ambiguous. CDR1 and CDR2 from the germline V gene are LNHDA and SQIVND (reference sequence). The CDR3 covers 13 residues. V was pared by 5 bases and J by 6 bases, with 13 bases between. The CDR3: CASSLTLSDGYTF. The CDR3 DNA follows: TGTGCCAGTAGTCTGACTCTAAGTGATGGCTACACCTTC.

This chain connects TRBV7-9 to TRBJ1-1; TRBD1 matches 8 bases. V dropped 5 bases and J dropped 1; count of bases not matched to a gene: 6. In germline, CDR1 is SEHNR, CDR2 FQNEAQ (reference sequence). The CDR3 loop spans 15 amino acids. The CDR3 bases are TGTGCCAGCAGCACCAGACAGGGGAAGAACACTGAAGCTTTCTTT. Translating gives CASSTRQGKNTEAFF.

There are a few counts of this clone. V usage is TRBV5-4 and J usage is TRBJ2-1; a weak D match, TRBD1 (5 bases). Trimming stripped 0 bases from V and 7 bases from J, with 14 bases between. The germline V gene has CDR1 SGHNT and CDR2 YYREEE (reference sequence). The CDR3 has 15 amino acids. CDR3 sequence: CASSLGGTGQNEQFF. For the CDR3, the DNA is TGTGCCAGCAGCTTGGGTGGAACAGGCCAAAATGAGCAGTTCTTC.

The chain links TRBV5-6 to TRBJ1-5; maybe TRBD1 (5 bases). The CDR3 is 13 amino acids. V was clipped by 4 bases and J by 5 bases, with 10 bases between them. CDR1 and CDR2 (germline): SGHDT, YYEEEE. CDR3 bases: TGTGCCAGCAGCCTGGGACGGGATCAGCCCCAGCATTTT. This codes for CASSLGRDQPQHF.

The chain has TRBV7-9 and TRBJ2-2; no clear D. Germline-derived CDR1 and CDR2 are SEHNR and FQNEAQ (reference sequence). The V end lost 7 bases, the J end lost 6 bases, and 15 bases lay between the germline ends. CDR3 size: 14 residues. The chain's CDR3 is CASKSPRTPGELFF. In DNA, the CDR3 is TGTGCCAGCAAGAGCCCGCGAACACCCGGGGAGCTGTTTTTT.

V and J are TRBV28 and TRBJ2-3, with 7 bases aligning to TRBD1. The V and J ends lost 6 bases and 3 bases, in that order; junction bases with no gene match: 6. Germline V gives CDR1 MDHEN, CDR2 SYDVKM. The CDR3 covers 14 residues. The CDR3 loop reads CASSPTGVTDTQYF. In nucleotides, the CDR3 is TGTGCCAGCAGCCCTACAGGGGTGACAGATACGCAGTATTTT.

The CDR3 DNA reads TGTGCCAGCAGCCAGGGGGGGACTAATGAAAAACTGTTTTTT. This gives the protein CASSQGGTNEKLFF. This chain connects TRBV28 to TRBJ1-4; 7 nucleotides agree with TRBD1. J lost 2 bases, V lost 6 bases, and 3 bases had no gene match. The CDR3 totals 14 residues. Per the germline V gene, CDR1 is MDHEN and CDR2 is SYDVKM.

There are a few counts of this clone. The genes are TRBV11-2 and TRBJ1-1, with D perhaps matching TRBD1 (6 bases). This CDR3 is built from 12 residues. V dropped 5 bases and J dropped 5 bases, with 9 bases sitting between them. Germline-derived CDR1 and CDR2 are SGHAT and FQNNGV. The CDR3 bases are TGTGCCAGCAGCGTGGGACAAACTGAAGCTTTCTTT. Translating gives CASSVGQTEAFF. Drawing the rest from reference TRBV11-2 and TRBJ1-1, the complete variable domain is EAGVAQSPRYKIIEKRQSVAFWCNPISGHATLYWYQQILGQGPKLLIQFQNNGVVDDSQLPKDRFSAERLKGVDSTLKIQPAKLEDSAVYLCASSVGQTEAFFGQGTRLTVV.

The chain employs TRBV7-9 and TRBJ2-1, with unresolved D. Germline CDR1 and CDR2: SEHNR and FQNEAQ (reference sequence). V lost 8 bases and J 15 bases, leaving 8 bases between the germline ends. This CDR3 contains 8 residues. The CDR3 coding sequence is TGTGCCAGCGAGGAAAGGTTCTTC. As protein: CASEERFF.

The gene calls are TRBV11-2 and TRBJ1-1, with TRBD1 identical over 7 bases. This CDR3 has 15 residues. V was clipped by 5 bases and J by 0 bases; unmatched bases: 6. Germline V gene lookup returns CDR1 SGHAT and CDR2 FQNNGV. CDR3 region: CASSVLTGMNTEAFF. The CDR3 DNA sequence: TGTGCCAGCAGCGTACTGACAGGGATGAACACTGAAGCTTTCTTT.

This clone occurred a few times. This rearrangement joins TRBV2 to TRBJ2-2; 8 nucleotides line up with TRBD1. CDR3 length equals 18 residues. Unmatched junction bases numbered 14, after V lost 4 bases and J lost 4 bases. The V gene's germline CDR1 is SNHLY and CDR2 FYNNEI. CDR3 loop: CASSGYVRGRLVTGELFF. DNA of the CDR3: TGTGCCAGCAGTGGGTACGTCAGGGGGCGATTGGTCACCGGGGAGCTGTTTTTT. The variable domain in full, completed from reference TRBV2 and TRBJ2-2, reads EPEVTQTPSHQVTQMGQEVILRCVPISNHLYFYWYRQILGQKVEFLVSFYNNEISEKSEIFDDQFSVERPDGSNFTLKIRSTKLEDSAMYFCASSGYVRGRLVTGELFFGEGSRLTVL.

This rearrangement joins TRBV29-1 to TRBJ2-7; 9 bases align to TRBD1. Trimming at V came to 3 bases and at J to 5 bases, leaving 5 bases not matched to a gene. CDR3 size: 13 residues. CDR1 is SQVTM, CDR2 ANQGSEA, per germline. CDR3 sequence reads: CSVEGQGGNEQYF. As DNA, the CDR3 is TGCAGCGTTGAGGGACAGGGTGGAAACGAGCAGTACTTC.

This clone showed up just a few times. This sequence joins TRBV2 and TRBJ1-1, with 7 nucleotides matching TRBD1. The V gene's germline CDR1 is SNHLY and CDR2 FYNNEI. V lost 2 bases and J lost 1; bases outside the gene matches: 1. The CDR3 contains 14 residues. The CDR3 DNA reads TGTGCCAGCAGTGAAAGGGGGCAGAACACTGAAGCTTTCTTT. This codes for CASSERGQNTEAFF.

This clone was recorded once. CDR3 DNA sequence: TGTGCCAGCAGCTTGGGGGGAGGGTCTCATCAGCCCCAGCATTTT. Translated, it gives CASSLGGGSHQPQHF. The chain employs TRBV5-6 and TRBJ1-5; D is undetermined. The germline V gene encodes CDR1 SGHDT and CDR2 YYEEEE. The CDR3 loop spans 15 amino acids. Trimming removed 0 bases from V and 5 bases from J, with 12 bases in between.

This clone was counted a single time. This chain connects TRBV5-1 to TRBJ2-5; 10 positions agree with TRBD2. Trimming at V came to 0 bases and at J to 4 bases, leaving 0 bases not matched to a gene. This CDR3 is built from 14 residues. Per the germline V gene, CDR1 is SGHRS and CDR2 is YFSETQ. CDR3 nucleotide sequence: TGCGCCAGCAGCTTGGGACTAGCGGGAGAGACCCAGTACTTC. Translated: CASSLGLAGETQYF.

The genes are TRBV27 and TRBJ1-1; 12 nucleotides match TRBD1. The CDR3 runs to 18 residues. Germline V gene data show CDR1 as MNHEY and CDR2 as SMNVEV (reference sequence). The V and J ends lost 2 bases and 3 bases, in that order; junction bases with no gene match: 10. The CDR3 nucleotides are TGTGCCAGCAGTTTAGTAAGGGACAGGGGGCGTCGGGACACTGAAGCTTTCTTT. It translates to CASSLVRDRGRRDTEAFF.